This T cell receptor beta chain was captured by sequencing in a study of OX40 agonist ivuxolimab in advanced cancers. Study-wide background: It was ivuxolimab, an agonistic anti-OX40 (CD134) antibody, that patients were treated with. Participants could have had prior anti-PD-1, anti-PD-L1 or anti-CTLA-4 therapy, and roughly 39% had some.

This CDR3 has 11 residues. In germline, CDR1 is WNHNN, CDR2 SYGVQD (reference sequence). V gave up 5 bases and J gave up 5 bases, with 6 bases separating them. A word on this clone: What it binds is not known.

Profiling relied on immunoSEQ multiplex PCR, and the TCRdb table lists in-frame clones only, not all of them. The table records tens of thousands of clones, 85% of them present only once. Study-level findings and limits: On average, CD8+ T cells showed a greater number of expanded clones than CD4+.

Autoimmune disease history or systemic immunosuppression excluded patients. This TCR was recovered from an adult with an advanced solid tumor such as melanoma, head and neck, liver or kidney cancer. This material consisted of CD4+ or CD8+ T cells sorted from blood, taken in a trial of the OX40 agonist ivuxolimab. The chain is built from TRBV10-1 and TRBJ2-5, with D possibly matching TRBD2 (5 bases). CDR3 nucleotide sequence: TGCGCCAGCAGTACGGGGGAGACCCAGTACTTC. It is translated as CASSTGETQYF.